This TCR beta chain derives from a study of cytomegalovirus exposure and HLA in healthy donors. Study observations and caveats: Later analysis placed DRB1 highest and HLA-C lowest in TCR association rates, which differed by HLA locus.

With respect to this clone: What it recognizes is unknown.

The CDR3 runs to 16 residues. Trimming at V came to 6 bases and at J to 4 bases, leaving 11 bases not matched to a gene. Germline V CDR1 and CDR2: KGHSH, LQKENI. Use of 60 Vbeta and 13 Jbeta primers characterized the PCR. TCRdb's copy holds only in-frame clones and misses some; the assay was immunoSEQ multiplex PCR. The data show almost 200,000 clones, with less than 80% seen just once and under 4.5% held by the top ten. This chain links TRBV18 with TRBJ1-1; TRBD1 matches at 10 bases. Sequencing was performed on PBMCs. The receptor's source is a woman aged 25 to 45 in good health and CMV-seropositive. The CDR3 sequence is CASSFERTGGGTEAFF. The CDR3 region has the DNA TGTGCCAGCTCTTTTGAGCGGACAGGGGGGGGCACTGAAGCTTTCTTT.